One and the same sample provided the 9 T cell receptor beta chains below, sequenced in a study of blood T cell repertoires in COVID-19. Produced via immunoSEQ multiplex PCR; TCRdb's table is partial and in-frame only. The repertoire holds about 240,000 clones, with 82% as singletons. Source material: peripheral blood. The receptors here all came from an elderly woman with COVID-19, enrolled during active disease.

A remark on this clone: At one boundary the junction diverges from the germline segment, which might be a read error. The chain employs TRBV7-7 and TRBJ2-1; TRBD2 aligns across 12 bases. This CDR3 has 15 amino acids. Germline loops: CDR1 SSHAT, CDR2 FNYEAQ (reference sequence). The CDR3 region has the DNA TGTGCTAGCAGTCGCGGACTAGCGGGGAACAATGAGCAGTTCTTC. Protein: CASSRGLAGNNEQFF.

V is TRBV18 and J is TRBJ1-1; D gene uncertain. In germline, CDR1 is KGHSH, CDR2 LQKENI. The CDR3 covers 15 residues. The ends were cut back, 2 bases at V and 0 bases at J, with 10 bases in the middle. The CDR3 DNA reads as TGTGCCAGCTCACCAACCAGTCCTGTGAACACTGAAGCTTTCTTT. It codes for CASSPTSPVNTEAFF. Full variable domain (missing parts from reference TRBV18 and TRBJ1-1): NAGVMQNPRHLVRRRGQEARLRCSPMKGHSHVYWYRQLPEEGLKFMVYLQKENIIDESGMPKERFSAEFPKEGPSILRIQQVVRGDSAAYFCASSPTSPVNTEAFFGQGTRLTVV.

The rearrangement uses TRBV7-8 and TRBJ1-4; D not certain. CDR1 and CDR2 from the germline V gene are SGHVS and FQNEAQ. The V and J ends lost 8 bases and 4 bases respectively, with 11 bases between them. The CDR3 loop spans 13 amino acids. The CDR3 protein is CASAREFNEKLFF. The CDR3, as DNA: TGTGCCAGCGCAAGGGAGTTTAATGAAAAACTGTTTTTT.

The chain couples TRBV28 to TRBJ2-2; D is possibly TRBD1 (5 bases). The CDR3 spans 14 residues. CDR1 MDHEN and CDR2 SYDVKM come from the germline V gene. V shed 7 bases and J shed 4 bases, with 13 bases lying between them. CDR3 sequence reads: CASNRGFSTGELFF. In nucleotides, the CDR3 is TGTGCCAGCAATAGGGGTTTTAGCACCGGGGAGCTGTTTTTT.

The V call is TRBV18, the J call TRBJ1-1; a weak D match, TRBD1 (6 bases). Trimming stripped 8 bases from V and 1 base from J, with 11 bases between. Germline CDR1 KGHSH, CDR2 LQKENI. The CDR3 has 13 amino acids. The CDR3 loop reads CASRPRGNTEAFF. The CDR3 DNA reads TGTGCCAGCCGTCCCAGGGGGAACACTGAAGCTTTCTTT. Full variable domain (outside the CDR3, taken from reference TRBV18 and TRBJ1-1): NAGVMQNPRHLVRRRGQEARLRCSPMKGHSHVYWYRQLPEEGLKFMVYLQKENIIDESGMPKERFSAEFPKEGPSILRIQQVVRGDSAAYFCASRPRGNTEAFFGQGTRLTVV.

The chain joins TRBV19 to TRBJ2-5; possibly TRBD2 for D (6 bases). Trimming pared 6 bases from V and 2 bases from J, leaving 13 bases between. Germline loops: CDR1 LNHDA, CDR2 SQIVND (reference sequence). The CDR3 is 14 residues long. CDR3 nucleotides: TGTGCCAGTAGGGACCTGGGACTGCAAGAGACCCAGTACTTC. Translated: CASRDLGLQETQYF.

This chain uses TRBV7-6 with TRBJ1-4; D is perhaps TRBD1 (6 bases). CDR1 SGHVS and CDR2 FNYEAQ come from the germline V gene. This CDR3 region has 15 residues. V was clipped by 1 base and J by 4 bases, with 10 bases between them. The CDR3 sequence is CASSLGDRNNEKLFF. CDR3 in DNA: TGTGCCAGCAGCTTAGGAGACAGGAATAATGAAAAACTGTTTTTT.

The gene calls are TRBV5-6 and TRBJ2-5; 15 bases map to TRBD2. The CDR3 extends over 19 amino acids. V was pared by 2 bases and J by 5 bases, with 13 bases of the junction left unmatched. CDR1 and CDR2 from the germline V gene are SGHDT and YYEEEE. CDR3 DNA sequence: TGTGCCAGCAGCTTCCTCTCCGGGACTAGCGGGGGGTCGGGGGAGACCCAGTACTTC. Its protein is CASSFLSGTSGGSGETQYF.

The chain is built from TRBV5-1 and TRBJ1-4; the match to TRBD1 covers 9 bases. With 4 bases clipped from V and 7 bases from J, the junction kept 8 bases outside the gene matches. Germline V CDR1 and CDR2: SGHRS, YFSETQ. This CDR3 is 15 amino acids long. The CDR3 bases are TGCGCCAGCAGCAGCGTTGGGACAGGGTCTGAAAAACTGTTTTTT. This translates into CASSSVGTGSEKLFF.